This TCR beta chain emerged from a study of cytomegalovirus exposure and HLA in healthy donors. Study-wide context: Previous work identified around 120 million unique TCR beta sequences from around 200 million T cells.

The PCR ran on 60 Vbeta and 13 Jbeta primers. Sequencing used immunoSEQ multiplex PCR; TCRdb keeps in-frame clones, though not all of them. This table has 150,000 to 200,000 clones, approximately 75% appearing once. This CDR3 contains 16 residues. V was clipped by 0 bases and J by 5 bases, with 16 bases between them. Germline CDR1 reads SGDLS; CDR2 reads YYNGEE. This TCR derives from a woman aged 18-30 years in good health and CMV-seronegative. V gene TRBV9 combines with J gene TRBJ2-3, with D perhaps TRBD2 (6 bases). Sequencing was performed on PBMCs. CDR3 bases: TGTGCCAGCAGCGTAGCTTCGGCGGGAAGGGTAGATACGCAGTATTTT. Protein product: CASSVASAGRVDTQYF.